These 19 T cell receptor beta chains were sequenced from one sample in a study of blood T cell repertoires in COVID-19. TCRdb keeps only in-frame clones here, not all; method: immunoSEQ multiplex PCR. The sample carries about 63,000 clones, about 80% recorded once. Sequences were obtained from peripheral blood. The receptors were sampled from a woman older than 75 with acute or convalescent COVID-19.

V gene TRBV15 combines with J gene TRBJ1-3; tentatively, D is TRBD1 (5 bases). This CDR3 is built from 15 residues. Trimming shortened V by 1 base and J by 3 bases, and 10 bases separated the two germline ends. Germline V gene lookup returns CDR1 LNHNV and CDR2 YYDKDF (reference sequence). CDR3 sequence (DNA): TGTGCCACCAGCAGAGGTGGAGGGGTTGGAAACACCATATATTTT. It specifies CATSRGGGVGNTIYF.

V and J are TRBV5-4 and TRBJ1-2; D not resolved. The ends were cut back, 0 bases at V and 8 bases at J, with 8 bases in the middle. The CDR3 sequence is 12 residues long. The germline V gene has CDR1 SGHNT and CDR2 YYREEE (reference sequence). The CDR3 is CASSLVLSGYTF. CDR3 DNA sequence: TGTGCCAGCAGCTTGGTCTTATCGGGCTACACCTTC.

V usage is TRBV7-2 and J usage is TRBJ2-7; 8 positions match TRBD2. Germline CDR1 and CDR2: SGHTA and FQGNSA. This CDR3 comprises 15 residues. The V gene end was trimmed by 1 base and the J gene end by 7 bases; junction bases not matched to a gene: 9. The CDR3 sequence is CASSLDPGLGREQYF. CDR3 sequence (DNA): TGTGCCAGCAGCTTAGATCCGGGACTAGGGAGGGAGCAGTACTTC.

The CDR3 here is CAWSVQGAVAQHF. For the CDR3, the DNA is TGTGCCTGGAGTGTTCAGGGGGCGGTAGCCCAGCATTTT. V and J are TRBV30 and TRBJ1-5; 8 nucleotides agree with TRBD1. Per germline, CDR1 GTSNPN and CDR2 SVGIG (reference sequence). V gave up 0 bases and J gave up 11 bases; unmatched junction bases: 6. The CDR3 contains 13 residues.

The DNA of the CDR3 is TGCGCCAGCAGCTTGGAGGTAGCGGGAGGACGCACAGATACGCAGTATTTT. Encoded protein: CASSLEVAGGRTDTQYF. The chain couples TRBV5-1 to TRBJ2-3, with TRBD2 matching over 10 bases. The germline V gene encodes CDR1 SGHRS and CDR2 YFSETQ. This CDR3 region has 17 residues. V lost 0 bases and J lost 1; bases outside the gene matches: 5.

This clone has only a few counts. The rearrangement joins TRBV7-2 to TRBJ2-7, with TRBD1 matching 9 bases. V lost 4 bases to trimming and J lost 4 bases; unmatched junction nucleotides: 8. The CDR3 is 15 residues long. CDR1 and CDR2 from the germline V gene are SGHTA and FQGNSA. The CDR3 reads CASSWIRDRVYEQYF. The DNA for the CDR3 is TGTGCCAGCAGCTGGATCCGGGACAGGGTTTACGAGCAGTACTTC.

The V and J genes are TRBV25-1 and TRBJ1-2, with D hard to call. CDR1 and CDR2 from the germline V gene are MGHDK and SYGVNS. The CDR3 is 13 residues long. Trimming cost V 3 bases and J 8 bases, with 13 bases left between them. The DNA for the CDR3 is TGTGCCAGCAGTGAGGTAGGCAGGCCCGGCTACACCTTC. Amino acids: CASSEVGRPGYTF.

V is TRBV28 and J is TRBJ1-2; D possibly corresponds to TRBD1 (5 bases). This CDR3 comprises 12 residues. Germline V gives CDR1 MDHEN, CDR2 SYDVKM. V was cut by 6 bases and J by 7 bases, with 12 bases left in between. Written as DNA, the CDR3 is TGTGCCAGCAGGACCTCAGGGTTTGGCTACACCTTC. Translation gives CASRTSGFGYTF.

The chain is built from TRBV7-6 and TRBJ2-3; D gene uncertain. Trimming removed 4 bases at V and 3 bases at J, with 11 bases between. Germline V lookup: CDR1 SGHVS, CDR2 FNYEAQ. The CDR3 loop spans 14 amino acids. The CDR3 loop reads CASSSARVTDTQYF. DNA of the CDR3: TGTGCCAGCAGCTCTGCCCGAGTAACAGATACGCAGTATTTT.

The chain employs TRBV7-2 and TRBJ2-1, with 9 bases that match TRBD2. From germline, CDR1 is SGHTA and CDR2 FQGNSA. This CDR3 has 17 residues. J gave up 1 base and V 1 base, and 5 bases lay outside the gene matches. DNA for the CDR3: TGTGCCAGCAGCTTAGGCGGGAGGGCCGCATCCTACAATGAGCAGTTCTTC. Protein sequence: CASSLGGRAASYNEQFF. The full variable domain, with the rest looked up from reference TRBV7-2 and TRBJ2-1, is GAGVSQSPSNKVTEKGKDVELRCDPISGHTALYWYRQSLGQGLEFLIYFQGNSAPDKSGLPSDRFSAERTGGSVSTLTIQRTQQEDSAVYLCASSLGGRAASYNEQFFGPGTRLTVL.

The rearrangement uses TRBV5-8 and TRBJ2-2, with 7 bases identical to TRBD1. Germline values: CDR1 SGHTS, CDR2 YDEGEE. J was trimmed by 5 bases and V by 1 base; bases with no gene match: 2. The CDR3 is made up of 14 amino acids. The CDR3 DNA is TGTGCCAGCAGCTTGAGGGGGCAAACCGGGGAGCTGTTTTTT. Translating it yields CASSLRGQTGELFF.

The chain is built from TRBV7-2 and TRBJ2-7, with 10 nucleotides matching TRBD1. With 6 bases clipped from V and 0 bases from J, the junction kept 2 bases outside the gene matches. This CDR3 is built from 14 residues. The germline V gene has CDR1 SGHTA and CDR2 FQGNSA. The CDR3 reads CASRRDRGSYEQYF. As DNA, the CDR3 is TGTGCCAGCAGACGGGACAGGGGCTCCTACGAGCAGTACTTC.

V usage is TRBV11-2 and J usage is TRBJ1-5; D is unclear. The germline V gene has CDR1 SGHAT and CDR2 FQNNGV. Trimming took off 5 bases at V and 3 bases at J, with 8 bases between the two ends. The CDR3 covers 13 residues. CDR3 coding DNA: TGTGCCAGCAGCCCGGGAAACAATCAGCCCCAGCATTTT. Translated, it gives CASSPGNNQPQHF. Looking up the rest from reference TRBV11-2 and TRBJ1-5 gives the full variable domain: EAGVAQSPRYKIIEKRQSVAFWCNPISGHATLYWYQQILGQGPKLLIQFQNNGVVDDSQLPKDRFSAERLKGVDSTLKIQPAKLEDSAVYLCASSPGNNQPQHFGDGTRLSIL.

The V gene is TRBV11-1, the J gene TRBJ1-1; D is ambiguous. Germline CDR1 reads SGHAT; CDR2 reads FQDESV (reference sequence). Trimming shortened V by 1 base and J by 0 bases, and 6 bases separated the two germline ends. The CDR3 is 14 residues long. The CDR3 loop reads CASSLGSMNTEAFF. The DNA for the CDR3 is TGTGCCAGCAGCTTAGGGAGCATGAACACTGAAGCTTTCTTT.

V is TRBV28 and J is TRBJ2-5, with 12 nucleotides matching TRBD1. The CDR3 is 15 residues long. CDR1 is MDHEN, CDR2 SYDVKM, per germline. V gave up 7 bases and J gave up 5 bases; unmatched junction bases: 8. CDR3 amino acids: CASTQSGTGGETQYF. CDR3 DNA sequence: TGTGCCAGCACCCAATCGGGGACAGGGGGCGAGACCCAGTACTTC.

The DNA for the CDR3 is TGTGCCAGCAGCTTATTAGGGGGCTATTCCCGCTATGGCTACACCTTC. Its translation: CASSLLGGYSRYGYTF. The rearrangement uses TRBV7-2 and TRBJ1-2; 7 nucleotides align to TRBD1. The CDR3 is 16 amino acids. The germline V gene has CDR1 SGHTA and CDR2 FQGNSA. The ends lost 2 bases at V and 4 bases at J; junction bases unmatched: 10. Combining the CDR3 with reference TRBV7-2 and TRBJ1-2 gives the whole variable domain GAGVSQSPSNKVTEKGKDVELRCDPISGHTALYWYRQSLGQGLEFLIYFQGNSAPDKSGLPSDRFSAERTGGSVSTLTIQRTQQEDSAVYLCASSLLGGYSRYGYTFGSGTRLTVV.

Here the CDR3 DNA reads TGTGCCAGCAGGATCGACAGGGTCGACTCACCCCTCCACTTT. This sequence encodes CASRIDRVDSPLHF. This chain connects TRBV6-5 to TRBJ1-6, with 7 bases lining up with TRBD1. V was clipped by 6 bases and J by 10 bases; unmatched bases: 9. The germline V gene encodes CDR1 MNHEY and CDR2 SVGAGI. The length of the CDR3 is 14 residues.

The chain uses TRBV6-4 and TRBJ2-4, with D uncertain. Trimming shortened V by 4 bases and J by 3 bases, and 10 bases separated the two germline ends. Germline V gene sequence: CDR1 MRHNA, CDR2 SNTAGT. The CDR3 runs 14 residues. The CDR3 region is CASSAVHGKNIQYF. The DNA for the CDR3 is TGTGCCAGCAGTGCCGTACATGGCAAAAACATTCAGTACTTC.

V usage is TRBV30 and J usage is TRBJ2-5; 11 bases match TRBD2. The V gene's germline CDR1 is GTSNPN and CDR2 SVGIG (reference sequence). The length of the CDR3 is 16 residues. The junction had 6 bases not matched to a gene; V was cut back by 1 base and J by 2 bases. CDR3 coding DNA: TGTGCCTGGAGTGCCCTAGCGGGAGGTCCTCAAGAGACCCAGTACTTC. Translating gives CAWSALAGGPQETQYF.